This record looks at one TCR beta chain sequence and its context. Sequenced by immunoSEQ multiplex PCR; TCRdb stores in-frame clones only, minus some. In the table there are roughly 200,000 clones, 85% to 95% of which are singletons. This sample was taken from a study of control samples from healthy donors and cancer patients. J lost 1 base, V lost 10 bases, and 9 bases had no gene match. The CDR3 has 15 amino acids. Germline-derived CDR1 and CDR2 are MNHEY and SVGAGI. The sequenced material came from blood. The sequence was obtained from a middle-aged man in good health. The V call is TRBV6-5, the J call TRBJ1-5, with TRBD1 identical over 8 bases. The CDR3 loop reads CATLTGASSNQPQHF. The CDR3 DNA follows: TGTGCCACCTTGACAGGGGCCAGCAGCAATCAGCCCCAGCATTTT.